These 4 T cell receptor beta chains were all obtained from the same sample, sequenced in a study of shared T cell receptors in the human thymus. Repertoires were generated with immunoSEQ multiplex PCR, while TCRdb's copy carries only in-frame clones and drops some. This repertoire shows roughly 550,000 clones, around 78% found once; its top ten account for about 0.014%. These data were also reused for a study on human thymus T cells.

Input material: thymocytes. Receptors originate from a boy under three years old with a congenital heart defect.

In nucleotides, the CDR3 is TGTGCCAGCAGCCCCGCCCTAGCGGGAGCATGGTACACCGGGGAGCTGTTTTTT. It is translated as CASSPALAGAWYTGELFF. The chain employs TRBV9 and TRBJ2-2, with 10 bases that match TRBD2. Germline trimming cut 4 bases from V and 3 bases from J; bases unmatched to any gene: 12. Germline lookup yields CDR1 SGDLS and CDR2 YYNGEE. The CDR3 totals 18 residues.

The CDR3 DNA reads as TGCAGCGTTCCAAGCGGGAGGACCTACAATGAGCAGTTCTTC. This translates into CSVPSGRTYNEQFF. The chain is built from TRBV29-1 and TRBJ2-1, with 9 bases identical to TRBD2. The J segment lost 2 bases and the V segment lost 5 bases, leaving 4 bases of the junction unmatched. The germline gives CDR1 SQVTM, CDR2 ANQGSEA. This CDR3 region has 14 residues.

In this sample, this clone turned up a few times. The CDR3 is CASGGDNEQFF. The CDR3 bases are TGTGCCAGCGGGGGGGACAATGAGCAGTTCTTC. This rearrangement joins TRBV28 to TRBJ2-1, with 7 bases matching TRBD2. The V and J ends lost 8 bases and 5 bases, in that order; junction bases with no gene match: 0. CDR3 length: 11 residues. Per the germline V gene, CDR1 is MDHEN and CDR2 is SYDVKM.

CDR3 coding DNA: TGTGCCAGCAGTGTAGCTGGCAGGGGATCGGATGAAAAACTGTTTTTT. It specifies CASSVAGRGSDEKLFF. The genes are TRBV25-1 and TRBJ1-4; D may be TRBD1 (6 bases). The CDR3 has 16 amino acids. Germline values: CDR1 MGHDK, CDR2 SYGVNS. Deletions cut 4 bases from V and 6 bases from J, with 18 bases between.